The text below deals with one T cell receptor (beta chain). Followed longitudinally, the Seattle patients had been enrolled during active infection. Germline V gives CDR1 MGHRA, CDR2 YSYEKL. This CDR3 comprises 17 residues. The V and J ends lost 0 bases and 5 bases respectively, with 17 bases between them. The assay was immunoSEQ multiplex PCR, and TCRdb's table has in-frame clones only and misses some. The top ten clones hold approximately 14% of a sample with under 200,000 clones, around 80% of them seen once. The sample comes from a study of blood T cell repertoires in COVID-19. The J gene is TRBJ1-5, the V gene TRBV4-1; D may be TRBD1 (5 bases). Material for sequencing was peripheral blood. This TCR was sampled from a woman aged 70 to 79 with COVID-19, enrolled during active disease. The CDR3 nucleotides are TGCGCCAGCAGCCAAGAGGGTCCAGCAAACAGGTATCAGCCCCAGCATTTT. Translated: CASSQEGPANRYQPQHF.